This T cell receptor beta chain was sequenced in a study of neurological immune-mediated disorders. Time point meaning: longitudinal time-point 1 (baseline). This clonotype was counted many times. Antigen: not known. Study-level results: Private repertoires in all groups were suggested by the absence of shared CDR3 amino acid sequences among expanded clones across subjects. In HTLV-1-associated myelopathy, TCR clonal expansion was greatest, whereas multiple sclerosis had the least, falling below healthy controls.

Germline-derived CDR1 and CDR2 are MDHEN and SYDVKM. The V segment lost 5 bases and the J segment 7 bases; nucleotides outside the gene matches: 23. CDR3 size: 18 residues. TCRdb passed the 5' RACE reads through MiXCR, listing each CDR3 protein once. This sample yields tens of thousands of distinct CDR3 sequences, of which roughly an eighth are seen a single time; approximately 4.2% belongs to the top ten. V and J are TRBV28 and TRBJ2-7, with 7 bases that match TRBD1. The receptor's source is a female donor with HTLV-1-associated myelopathy (HAM/TSP). The sequencing input was PBMCs. The DNA for the CDR3 is TGTGCCAGCAGTCTAAGAACTTTACGGAGAGGGGGCTTTGGAGAGCAGTACTTC. It encodes CASSLRTLRRGGFGEQYF.